This T cell receptor beta chain was found in a study of monozygotic twins with cystic fibrosis. Findings of the study overall: In 13 of 16 pairs, V gene usage was closest to the co-twin's.

This CDR3 spans 11 amino acids. The V end lost 1 base, the J end lost 11 bases, and 7 bases lay between the germline ends. Germline-derived CDR1 and CDR2 are SGHNT and YENEEA. Generated by immunoSEQ multiplex PCR, the TCRdb table keeps only in-frame clones and is missing some. Here the sample spans 30,000 to 35,000 clones, under 70% being singletons. A remark on this clone: Its antigen is unidentified.

The TCR comes from a girl aged 5 to 17 with cystic fibrosis. The rearrangement uses TRBV11-3 and TRBJ2-3, with no clear D. The source material was blood. Here the CDR3 reads CASSLGSWQYF. CDR3 coding DNA: TGTGCCAGCAGCTTAGGTTCGTGGCAGTATTTT.